Below, 23 T cell receptor beta chains from the same sample are listed, as sequenced in a study of shared clonotypes between healthy human individuals. Using immunoSEQ multiplex PCR, the repertoire was profiled, and TCRdb retains in-frame clones only, with some absent. The repertoire holds approximately 2.5 million clones, with about 92% as singletons. Sequencing was done on a sample of naive CD4+ T cells sorted from blood. Subset indicated: CD45RA+ positively selected. The source of these receptors is a man aged 18 to 35 in good health.

Notes on this clone: In the same sample, other DNA sequences code for this CDR3. CDR3 DNA sequence: TGCGCCAGCAGCCGGGACAGGGGGCAAGAGACCCAGTACTTC. It translates to CASSRDRGQETQYF. This chain links TRBV5-1 with TRBJ2-5, with 11 bases lining up with TRBD1. The CDR3 extends over 14 amino acids. The germline V gene encodes CDR1 SGHRS and CDR2 YFSETQ. The J segment lost 2 bases and the V segment lost 4 bases, leaving 1 base of the junction unmatched.

The chain joins TRBV19 to TRBJ1-4; 7 positions agree with TRBD1. Germline V gene data show CDR1 as LNHDA and CDR2 as SQIVND (reference sequence). The CDR3 runs to 15 residues. The J segment lost 5 bases and the V segment lost 7 bases, leaving 10 bases of the junction unmatched. In nucleotides, the CDR3 is TGTGCCAGTAAAAGGACCGGGACAGTGAATGAAAAACTGTTTTTT. It is translated as CASKRTGTVNEKLFF.

This chain links TRBV19 with TRBJ2-1; 12 nucleotides line up with TRBD1. This CDR3 is 15 amino acids long. Germline V gives CDR1 LNHDA, CDR2 SQIVND (reference sequence). The junction had 8 bases not matched to a gene; V was cut back by 5 bases and J by 9 bases. The CDR3 bases are TGTGCCAGTAGTCCGAGGGACAGGGGGCTTAGTGAGCAGTTCTTC. Protein product: CASSPRDRGLSEQFF.

CDR3 DNA: TGTGCCAGCAGCCCCAGGACTAGCGGGAGGACCACCGGGGAGCTGTTTTTT. Translating gives CASSPRTSGRTTGELFF. The chain uses TRBV5-6 and TRBJ2-2; 14 bases match TRBD2. V shed 4 bases, J shed 4 bases, and the junction held 6 bases outside the gene matches. This CDR3 contains 17 residues. The germline V gene has CDR1 SGHDT and CDR2 YYEEEE. Complete variable domain (other parts from reference TRBV5-6 and TRBJ2-2): DAGVTQSPTHLIKTRGQQVTLRCSPKSGHDTVSWYQQALGQGPQFIFQYYEEEERQRGNFPDRFSGHQFPNYSSELNVNALLLGDSALYLCASSPRTSGRTTGELFFGEGSRLTVL.

The chain employs TRBV10-1 and TRBJ2-1; D gene unclear. V was trimmed by 0 bases and J by 3 bases, leaving 15 bases between them. CDR3 length equals 17 residues. Germline values: CDR1 WNHNN, CDR2 SYGVQD (reference sequence). The CDR3 region has the DNA TGCGCCAGCAGTGAGTCGATACGGTCGTGGGGCTACAATGAGCAGTTCTTC. It yields the protein CASSESIRSWGYNEQFF.

This clone came up a few times. Other DNA variants within this sample encode the same CDR3. The chain couples TRBV19 to TRBJ2-7; TRBD1 is a possible D gene (6 bases). The CDR3 sequence is 13 residues long. Germline V gene lookup returns CDR1 LNHDA and CDR2 SQIVND (reference sequence). V was pared by 4 bases and J by 0 bases, with 7 bases between. Here the CDR3 DNA reads TGTGCCAGTAGTACGACAGGCTCCTACGAGCAGTACTTC. Translated: CASSTTGSYEQYF.

The chain carries TRBV28 and TRBJ1-2, with 8 nucleotides matching TRBD1. V trimming: 1 base; J trimming: 4 bases; junction bases outside the gene matches: 14. CDR3 length: 18 residues. CDR1 and CDR2 from the germline V gene are MDHEN and SYDVKM. The CDR3 protein is CASSLYVELDRAVYGYTF. The CDR3 region has the DNA TGTGCCAGCAGTTTATATGTTGAGTTGGACAGGGCGGTCTATGGCTACACCTTC.

This chain uses TRBV5-1 with TRBJ1-1; D uncertain. Germline assignment: CDR1 SGHRS and CDR2 YFSETQ. The ends were cut back, 3 bases at V and 1 base at J, with 7 bases in the middle. The CDR3 loop spans 13 amino acids. The CDR3 here is CASSWGTNTEAFF. The CDR3 bases are TGCGCCAGCAGCTGGGGAACGAACACTGAAGCTTTCTTT.

V is TRBV6-1 and J is TRBJ2-5; D call uncertain. Trimming removed 7 bases at V and 5 bases at J, with 14 bases between. The CDR3 has 13 amino acids. Looked up from germline, CDR1 is MNHNS and CDR2 is SASEGT. For the CDR3, the DNA is TGTGCCAGCAACTCGATCCAAGGGGAGACCCAGTACTTC. This codes for CASNSIQGETQYF.

This sequence joins TRBV23-1 and TRBJ2-7; D is uncertain. TRBV23-1 is an ORF; its function is uncertain. The V end lost 4 bases, the J end lost 3 bases, and 19 bases lay between the germline ends. This CDR3 is 16 amino acids long. CDR3 sequence reads: CASSPTGAYSHYEQYF. The CDR3 DNA sequence: TGCGCCAGCAGTCCCACCGGAGCTTACAGTCACTACGAGCAGTACTTC.

The chain couples TRBV6-5 to TRBJ2-3; TRBD2 matches 9 bases. In germline, CDR1 is MNHEY, CDR2 SVGAGI. J was trimmed by 2 bases and V by 6 bases; bases with no gene match: 6. The CDR3 length is 15 residues. The CDR3 nucleotides read TGTGCCAGCAGCCGTAGCGGGGGATCCACAGATACGCAGTATTTT. This gives the protein CASSRSGGSTDTQYF.

In regard to this clone: Additional DNA sequences in this sample encode the identical CDR3. The chain employs TRBV6-1 and TRBJ1-1; D remains ambiguous. Germline V gene sequence: CDR1 MNHNS, CDR2 SASEGT. This CDR3 comprises 13 residues. Deletions cut 10 bases from V and 5 bases from J, with 17 bases between. CDR3 protein: CATRGGENTEAFF. The CDR3 nucleotides are TGTGCCACCCGAGGCGGGGAGAATACTGAAGCTTTCTTT.

The chain uses TRBV19 and TRBJ1-5; D is ambiguous. The CDR3 extends over 17 amino acids. V lost 0 bases, J lost 0 bases, and 12 bases lay in between. Germline lookup yields CDR1 LNHDA and CDR2 SQIVND (reference sequence). The CDR3 coding sequence is TGTGCCAGTAGTATAGACCCCCCCCCAAATAGCAATCAGCCCCAGCATTTT. As protein: CASSIDPPPNSNQPQHF.

As for this clone: The identical CDR3 is also encoded by other nucleotide sequences in the sample. The V gene is TRBV5-4, the J gene TRBJ2-7, with 9 bases aligning to TRBD1. CDR1 is SGHNT and CDR2 is YYREEE in the germline V gene (reference sequence). V was clipped by 2 bases and J by 0 bases; unmatched bases: 3. This CDR3 comprises 15 residues. This CDR3 reads CASSFRDRDSYEQYF. The CDR3 coding sequence is TGTGCCAGCAGCTTCCGGGACAGGGACTCCTACGAGCAGTACTTC.

V usage is TRBV6-1 and J usage is TRBJ2-7, with TRBD1 identical over 7 bases. V shed 6 bases and J 6 bases; nucleotides not matched to a gene: 5. Germline V gene sequence: CDR1 MNHNS, CDR2 SASEGT. The CDR3 has 12 residues. CDR3 amino acids: CASSPTGREQYF. The CDR3 DNA reads as TGTGCCAGCAGCCCGACAGGGCGCGAGCAGTACTTC.

The chain employs TRBV28 and TRBJ2-1; 9 nucleotides agree with TRBD2. V was pared by 2 bases and J by 6 bases, with 5 bases of the junction left unmatched. The CDR3 totals 15 residues. CDR1 is MDHEN, CDR2 SYDVKM, per germline. The CDR3 nucleotides read TGTGCCAGCAGTTTACCGGGACTAGCTGGCAATGAGCAGTTCTTC. Amino acid sequence: CASSLPGLAGNEQFF.

The chain has TRBV6-1 and TRBJ2-7; D gene unclear. This CDR3 comprises 13 residues. CDR1 and CDR2 from the germline V gene are MNHNS and SASEGT. The V gene lost 7 bases and the J gene lost 1 base, with 11 bases spanning the gap. CDR3 region: CASTIQNSYEQYF. CDR3 DNA sequence: TGTGCCAGCACTATCCAGAATTCCTACGAGCAGTACTTC.

About this clone: This sample also contains other DNA sequences that code for the same CDR3. The chain combines TRBV5-1 with TRBJ2-5; unclear D gene. V lost 2 bases, J lost 2 bases, and 4 bases lay in between. Germline lookup yields CDR1 SGHRS and CDR2 YFSETQ. The CDR3 spans 12 residues. The DNA for the CDR3 is TGCGCCAGCAGCTTAAGACAAGAGACCCAGTACTTC. Encoded protein: CASSLRQETQYF. Variable domain in full (rest from reference TRBV5-1 and TRBJ2-5): KAGVTQTPRYLIKTRGQQVTLSCSPISGHRSVSWYQQTPGQGLQFLFEYFSETQRNKGNFPGRFSGRQFSNSRSEMNVSTLELGDSALYLCASSLRQETQYFGPGTRLLVL.

The J gene is TRBJ1-2, the V gene TRBV28; perhaps TRBD1 as D (5 bases). Germline V gene lookup returns CDR1 MDHEN and CDR2 SYDVKM. V was trimmed by 4 bases and J by 4 bases, leaving 10 bases between them. The CDR3 contains 13 residues. CDR3: CASSSMGPYGYTF. The DNA for the CDR3 is TGTGCCAGCAGTTCTATGGGGCCCTATGGCTACACCTTC.

This chain uses TRBV5-1 with TRBJ2-2; 7 bases fit TRBD2. Germline values: CDR1 SGHRS, CDR2 YFSETQ. V lost 4 bases and J lost 5; bases outside the gene matches: 17. This CDR3 comprises 18 residues. The CDR3 DNA is TGCGCCAGCAGCGGGCAGCGGGGAGATTCCACGGGAACCGGGGAGCTGTTTTTT. Translating it yields CASSGQRGDSTGTGELFF. The full variable domain, with the rest looked up from reference TRBV5-1 and TRBJ2-2, is KAGVTQTPRYLIKTRGQQVTLSCSPISGHRSVSWYQQTPGQGLQFLFEYFSETQRNKGNFPGRFSGRQFSNSRSEMNVSTLELGDSALYLCASSGQRGDSTGTGELFFGEGSRLTVL.

The J gene is TRBJ1-4, the V gene TRBV30; D is unclear. The CDR3 is 15 residues long. From germline, CDR1 is GTSNPN and CDR2 SVGIG (reference sequence). V was trimmed by 1 base and J by 6 bases, leaving 15 bases between them. The CDR3 coding sequence is TGTGCCTGGAGTGAGATATCCTTAATAGATGAAAAACTGTTTTTT. Protein: CAWSEISLIDEKLFF.

The V call is TRBV2, the J call TRBJ2-3, with 15 bases lining up with TRBD2. The CDR3 totals 18 residues. Germline V gene sequence: CDR1 SNHLY, CDR2 FYNNEI. The J segment lost 4 bases and the V segment lost 6 bases, leaving 11 bases of the junction unmatched. CDR3 loop: CASRAGTSGGSPADTQYF. CDR3 coding DNA: TGTGCCAGCAGGGCCGGGACTAGCGGGGGGAGCCCTGCAGATACGCAGTATTTT.

The CDR3 region has the DNA TGTGCCTGGAGCACGGGGGGGCAGAATTCACCCCTCCACTTT. Residues: CAWSTGGQNSPLHF. This sequence joins TRBV30 and TRBJ1-6; D might be TRBD1 (6 bases). Germline values: CDR1 GTSNPN, CDR2 SVGIG (reference sequence). Trimming took 3 bases from V and 7 from J, leaving 13 bases between them. The CDR3 contains 14 residues.